This TCR beta chain was captured in a study of response to subunit inactivated influenza vaccine. General study findings and limits: The authors put forward the suggestion that each seasonal influenza vaccination may bring in only a limited number of new T cells.

The CDR3 is made up of 13 amino acids. V was shortened by 4 bases and J by 0 bases, with 7 bases between the two germline ends. Germline values: CDR1 SGHKS, CDR2 YYEKEE (reference sequence). This clonotype was recorded a few times. Its antigen is unidentified. TCRdb fed the RT-PCR reads into MiXCR, producing one record per CDR3 protein. The table records fewer than 700,000 distinct CDR3 sequences, roughly 13% of them present only once. V is TRBV5-5 and J is TRBJ2-5; D unresolved. This receptor was taken from a man between 50 and 59 years old who received an inactivated influenza vaccine. The specimen was PBMCs from blood, collected roughly 45 days after vaccination. CDR3 sequence: CASSQAYQETQYF. CDR3 coding DNA: TGTGCCAGCAGCCAGGCTTACCAAGAGACCCAGTACTTC.